These T cell receptor beta chains were read from a single sample in a study of human T cells and chemical hapten exposure. One entry per CDR3 protein, called by TCRdb with MiXCR from the RACE reads. The sample includes about 130,000 distinct CDR3 sequences, about 8.2% seen only once; the top ten take 1.5% to 2%. The sequencing input was whole blood. The receptors shown here come from a male donor in good health. Some clones in this sample may be carry-over from other donors' samples. Each CDR3 is given with its conserved first and last residue.

V gene: TRBV7-8
J gene: TRBJ2-1
CDR3 protein: CASSLLTSPFF

V gene: TRBV27
J gene: TRBJ2-3
CDR3 protein: CASKVGTDTQYF

V gene: TRBV6-2/TRBV6-3
J gene: TRBJ2-1
CDR3 protein: CASSNRTSGRHYNEQFF

V gene: TRBV12-3/TRBV12-4
J gene: TRBJ1-1
CDR3 protein: CASSFRPATEAFF

V gene: TRBV29-1
J gene: TRBJ2-2
CDR3 protein: CSVEVQRQELFF

V gene: TRBV6-5
J gene: TRBJ1-3
CDR3 protein: CASSYYRGSGNTIYF

V gene: TRBV5-1
J gene: TRBJ2-3
CDR3 protein: CASSLVGPPGGTDTQYF

V gene: TRBV7-9
J gene: TRBJ2-7
CDR3 protein: CASSARTKPGEQYF

V gene: TRBV4-2
J gene: TRBJ1-1
CDR3 protein: CASSQEQWGTNTEAFF

V gene: TRBV12-3/TRBV12-4
J gene: TRBJ2-7
CDR3 protein: CASSLRTSGDYEQYF

V gene: TRBV19
J gene: TRBJ2-1
CDR3 protein: CASSIIGGTYNEQFF

V gene: TRBV20-1
J gene: TRBJ2-5
CDR3 protein: CSAISSTSQETQYF

V gene: TRBV12-5
J gene: TRBJ1-5
CDR3 protein: CASGLDPGTGSNQPQHF

V gene: TRBV5-1
J gene: TRBJ1-1
CDR3 protein: CASSFARSTEAFF

V gene: TRBV20-1
J gene: TRBJ1-6
CDR3 protein: CSAGGSSYNSPLHF

V gene: TRBV27
J gene: TRBJ1-5
CDR3 protein: CASSLSQGGNQPQHF

V gene: TRBV27
J gene: TRBJ2-1
CDR3 protein: CASRSDRGRLAGGYEQFF

V gene: TRBV4-3
J gene: TRBJ2-1
CDR3 protein: CASSQDRGSSYNEQFF

V gene: TRBV6-6
J gene: TRBJ1-5
CDR3 protein: CASSYEGYSNQPQHF

V gene: TRBV7-9
J gene: TRBJ1-2
CDR3 protein: CASSLTGTSYGYTF

V gene: TRBV11-2
J gene: TRBJ1-2
CDR3 protein: CASTPLKAFNYGYTF

V gene: TRBV4-2
J gene: TRBJ2-4
CDR3 protein: CASSQDQGTGVTIQYF